This TCR beta chain was retrieved from a study of technical replicates of blood from a few donors. Repertoires were generated with immunoSEQ multiplex PCR, while TCRdb's copy carries only in-frame clones and drops some. The repertoire holds about 70,000 clones, approximately 91% seen once, with over 3.5% in the top ten. Trimming took 2 bases from V and 2 from J, leaving 3 bases between them. The germline V gene encodes CDR1 SGHNT and CDR2 YYREEE (reference sequence). This CDR3 spans 12 amino acids. The chain uses TRBV5-4 and TRBJ2-3; D gene ambiguous. This clonotype originated in a human donor in good health. Some clones in this sample may be carry-over from other donors' samples. Sequencing input: PBMCs. The CDR3 loop reads CASSLYTDTQYF. CDR3 sequence (DNA): TGTGCCAGCAGCTTATACACAGATACGCAGTATTTT. Looking up the rest from reference TRBV5-4 and TRBJ2-3 gives the full variable domain: ETGVTQSPTHLIKTRGQQVTLRCSSQSGHNTVSWYQQALGQGPQFIFQYYREEENGRGNFPPRFSGLQFPNYSSELNVNALELDDSALYLCASSLYTDTQYFGPGTRLTVL.